These 21 T cell receptor beta chains were all obtained from the same sample, sequenced in a study of identical twins. TCRdb called the 5' RACE reads again in MiXCR, with one record for every CDR3 protein. The sample has 1,800,000 or so distinct CDR3 sequences, about 32% seen once. Material: cord blood. The receptors originated from a newborn girl in good health.

This chain connects TRBV20-1 to TRBJ2-1, with 8 nucleotides matching TRBD2. The end of the DNA fits TRBJ2-7 better, so the J call may be wrong. The germline CDR1 and CDR2 sequences are DFQATT and SNEGSKA (reference sequence). The CDR3 covers 16 residues. The CDR3 DNA follows: TGCAGTGCTAGGTCCCCTAGCGGGTTCTCCTACAATGAGCAGTACTTC. It translates to CSARSPSGFSYNEQYF.

The chain links TRBV7-6 to TRBJ2-5, with TRBD2 identical over 9 bases. V gave up 6 bases and J gave up 4 bases; unmatched junction bases: 6. The CDR3 is made up of 14 amino acids. Germline CDR1 SGHVS, CDR2 FNYEAQ. CDR3 amino acids: CASRLAGFSETQYF. The CDR3 bases are TGTGCCAGCAGGCTAGCGGGGTTCTCAGAGACCCAGTACTTC.

The J gene is TRBJ2-3, the V gene TRBV4-2; 9 bases agree with TRBD2. The germline CDR1 and CDR2 sequences are LGHNA and YNFKEQ. V was clipped by 3 bases and J by 2 bases; unmatched bases: 9. CDR3 length: 17 amino acids. Written as DNA, the CDR3 is TGTGCCAGCAGCCACGATCCCATAGCGGGGGTCACAGATACGCAGTATTTT. Protein sequence: CASSHDPIAGVTDTQYF.

The rearrangement joins TRBV28 to TRBJ1-6, with 8 positions matching TRBD1. In germline, CDR1 is MDHEN, CDR2 SYDVKM. Unmatched junction bases numbered 13, after V lost 6 bases and J lost 9 bases. CDR3 size: 16 residues. The CDR3 bases are TGTGCCAGCAGCTCGCCGGGCAGGGGGCGCGCTTCACCCCTCCACTTT. Its protein is CASSSPGRGRASPLHF.

This clonotype was observed a handful of times. The J gene is TRBJ1-1, the V gene TRBV7-2; D might be TRBD1 (6 bases). The CDR3 extends over 14 amino acids. V dropped 5 bases and J dropped 4 bases, with 14 bases sitting between them. Germline V gene data show CDR1 as SGHTA and CDR2 as FQGNSA. CDR3 nucleotide sequence: TGTGCCAGCAGCGTCTACAGGGTAGGCACTGAAGCTTTCTTT. Amino acids: CASSVYRVGTEAFF.

The chain combines TRBV10-3 with TRBJ1-2; 7 nucleotides agree with TRBD1. This CDR3 is built from 17 residues. Germline assignment: CDR1 ENHRY and CDR2 SYGVKD. Trimming took 0 bases from V and 0 from J; bases not matched to a gene: 7. CDR3 nucleotide sequence: TGTGCCATCAGTGAGTCCAGGGGGGTAACCTCTAACTATGGCTACACCTTC. It yields the protein CAISESRGVTSNYGYTF.

This clonotype was detected only a few times. This chain connects TRBV12-5 to TRBJ1-2; D uncertain. This CDR3 contains 12 residues. Trimming removed 2 bases at V and 8 bases at J, with 9 bases between. Per germline, CDR1 LGHNT and CDR2 FRNRAP. The CDR3 sequence: CASGLWLEGYTF. The CDR3 DNA reads TGTGCTAGTGGTTTGTGGTTGGAGGGCTACACCTTC.

The chain recombines TRBV20-1 with TRBJ2-4; D gene uncertain. The J call is uncertain, as TRBJ2-7 better fits the DNA end. The V gene's germline CDR1 is DFQATT and CDR2 SNEGSKA (reference sequence). The CDR3 sequence is 14 residues long. The CDR3 spells CSAGPGSLPSEQYF. The CDR3 bases are TGCAGTGCTGGCCCCGGATCTCTTCCTTCCGAGCAGTACTTC.

J is TRBJ1-2 and V is TRBV5-4; the match to TRBD1 covers 7 bases. Germline V gene sequence: CDR1 SGHNT, CDR2 YYREEE (reference sequence). This CDR3 is 14 amino acids long. V shed 1 base and J 8 bases; nucleotides not matched to a gene: 8. As DNA, the CDR3 is TGTGCCAGCAGCTTGACCGACAGGGTAAAGGGCTACACCTTC. Residues: CASSLTDRVKGYTF. Together with reference TRBV5-4 and TRBJ1-2, the CDR3 gives the full variable domain: ETGVTQSPTHLIKTRGQQVTLRCSSQSGHNTVSWYQQALGQGPQFIFQYYREEENGRGNFPPRFSGLQFPNYSSELNVNALELDDSALYLCASSLTDRVKGYTFGSGTRLTVV.

The chain uses TRBV12-3 or TRBV12-4 and TRBJ2-7, with D possibly TRBD1 on 6 matching bases. The CDR3 is 14 amino acids. V dropped 6 bases and J dropped 4 bases, with 16 bases sitting between them. Here the CDR3 reads CASRFSGTKYEQYF. In DNA form, the CDR3 reads TGTGCCAGCAGGTTTTCCGGGACAAAATACGAGCAGTACTTC.

There are a few counts of this clonotype. The rearrangement uses TRBV11-2 and TRBJ2-7, with D possibly being TRBD2 (6 bases). The CDR3 contains 16 residues. CDR1 and CDR2 (germline): SGHAT, FQNNGV. V was shortened by 5 bases and J by 4 bases, with 21 bases between the two germline ends. CDR3 loop: CASSPGGTRGFYEQYF. CDR3 in DNA: TGTGCCAGCAGCCCAGGCGGGACCCGGGGCTTTTACGAGCAGTACTTC.

Only a few counts were recorded for this clonotype. The CDR3 spells CASSLGRALGGRTDTQYF. CDR3 DNA sequence: TGTGCCAGCAGCTTAGGGCGGGCTCTAGGTGGGCGGACAGATACGCAGTATTTT. This chain uses TRBV7-2 with TRBJ2-3; possibly TRBD2 for D (5 bases). Deletions cut 1 base from V and 3 bases from J, with 20 bases between. The CDR3 has 18 amino acids. Germline values: CDR1 SGHTA, CDR2 FQGNSA.

The J gene is TRBJ2-4, the V gene TRBV18; possibly TRBD2 for D (6 bases). The tail of the sequence fits TRBJ2-5 better, so the J call may be wrong. Germline V CDR1 and CDR2: KGHSH, LQKENI. CDR3 length: 17 residues. This chain's CDR3 is CASSPIISGDLLETQYF. Written as DNA, the CDR3 is TGTGCCAGCTCACCGATAATATCGGGAGATCTACTTGAGACCCAGTACTTC.

This clonotype was observed at least ten times. The CDR3 is CAISDTRQGGYEQYF. CDR3 coding DNA: TGTGCCATCAGTGATACCCGACAGGGCGGGTACGAGCAGTACTTC. The gene calls are TRBV10-3 and TRBJ2-7, with TRBD1 matching over 7 bases. CDR1 and CDR2 from the germline V gene are ENHRY and SYGVKD. The CDR3 totals 15 residues. The trim removed 3 bases at V and 4 bases at J, leaving 9 bases unmatched.

J is TRBJ1-4 and V is TRBV5-6; TRBD1 agrees at 9 bases. CDR1 and CDR2 (germline): SGHDT, YYEEEE. The CDR3 is made up of 14 amino acids. V was clipped by 5 bases and J by 7 bases; unmatched bases: 6. CDR3 sequence reads: CASRRTGVAEKLFF. As DNA, the CDR3 is TGTGCCAGCAGACGGACAGGGGTTGCTGAAAAACTGTTTTTT.

The V call is TRBV7-9, the J call TRBJ2-4; 8 positions match TRBD1. The CDR3 is 11 residues long. The V gene's germline CDR1 is SEHNR and CDR2 FQNEAQ (reference sequence). Germline trimming cut 5 bases from V and 15 bases from J; bases unmatched to any gene: 6. In nucleotides, the CDR3 is TGTGCCAGCAGCGTAGGACAGGGTTTGTACTTC. It translates to CASSVGQGLYF.

The rearrangement uses TRBV25-1 and TRBJ2-5; 12 nucleotides agree with TRBD2. The germline V gene has CDR1 MGHDK and CDR2 SYGVNS. After removal of 4 bases from V and 10 bases from J, the junction contained 13 bases not matched to a gene. The CDR3 length is 16 residues. The CDR3 DNA sequence: TGTGCCAGCAGTGGGACTAGCGGGGCCTCAGTGGGTTACCAGTACTTC. Amino acid sequence: CASSGTSGASVGYQYF.

This clonotype turned up a few times. The CDR3 loop reads CASSPRTRGGPTDTQYF. The DNA for the CDR3 is TGTGCCAGCAGCCCTCGTACTAGGGGAGGGCCCACAGATACGCAGTATTTT. This chain joins TRBV9 and TRBJ2-3; 7 bases align to TRBD2. This CDR3 has 17 amino acids. V lost 4 bases, J lost 2 bases, and 13 bases stayed unmatched. Germline values: CDR1 SGDLS, CDR2 YYNGEE.

The chain links TRBV10-3 to TRBJ1-5, with a possible D match to TRBD1 (6 bases). Per germline, CDR1 ENHRY and CDR2 SYGVKD. CDR3 length: 15 residues. V shed 0 bases and J shed 7 bases, with 13 bases lying between them. Here the CDR3 reads CAISESAGAGQPQHF. The CDR3 DNA reads TGTGCCATCAGTGAGTCGGCAGGGGCAGGGCAGCCCCAGCATTTT.

This clonotype has more than one count but fewer than ten. V and J are TRBV12-3 or TRBV12-4 and TRBJ1-5, with TRBD1 identical over 9 bases. This CDR3 has 15 residues. The V and J ends lost 2 bases and 4 bases, in that order; junction bases with no gene match: 3. This CDR3 reads CASSLTDRGNQPQHF. In nucleotides, the CDR3 is TGTGCCAGCAGTTTAACGGACAGGGGTAATCAGCCCCAGCATTTT.

This clonotype has just a few counts. The rearrangement uses TRBV3-1 and TRBJ2-7; a weak D match, TRBD1 (6 bases). The CDR3 runs 14 residues. The V end was cut by 4 bases, the J end by 3 bases, with 13 bases between. CDR1 and CDR2 (germline): LGHDT, YNNKEL (reference sequence). DNA of the CDR3: TGTGCCAGCAGCCTCACGACAGGACTCTACGAGCAGTACTTC. Its protein product is CASSLTTGLYEQYF.